The 15 T cell receptor beta chains presented below share a single source sample, sequenced in a study of T cell repertoires in cytomegalovirus infection. A single record per CDR3 protein comes from TCRdb applying MiXCR to the reads. The sample lists about 830,000 distinct CDR3 sequences; 32% were seen once. Their target antigens are unknown. Sample: cultured CD8+ T cells from PBMCs, taken from culture after CMV antigen stimulation. These receptors were taken from a human donor in good health (CMV status not recorded). Some clones in this sample may be carry-over from other donors' samples.

The chain couples TRBV12-3 or TRBV12-4 to TRBJ2-1, with no clear D. V was pared by 4 bases and J by 9 bases, with 4 bases between. The CDR3 is 10 residues long. For the CDR3, the DNA is TGTGCCAGCAGTTCGTTTGAGCAGTTCTTC. Translating gives CASSSFEQFF.

There are a few counts of this clonotype. The V call is TRBV6-1, the J call TRBJ2-3; 8 positions agree with TRBD2. V trimming: 1 base; J trimming: 2 bases; junction bases outside the gene matches: 11. The CDR3 is 18 amino acids. Per germline, CDR1 MNHNS and CDR2 SASEGT. The CDR3 bases are TGTGCCAGCAGTGAAGGTTGGTCCGCGGGGGGAATCACAGATACGCAGTATTTT. Translation: CASSEGWSAGGITDTQYF.

This clonotype has only a few counts. This chain joins TRBV29-1 and TRBJ2-4; D ambiguous. The CDR3 has 14 residues. CDR1 is SQVTM, CDR2 ANQGSEA, per germline. The ends were cut back, 6 bases at V and 0 bases at J, with 12 bases in the middle. The CDR3 sequence is CSVPSSLAKNIQYF. Here the CDR3 DNA reads TGCAGCGTCCCCTCAAGCCTAGCCAAAAACATTCAGTACTTC.

This chain uses TRBV20-1 with TRBJ1-2, with D perhaps matching TRBD1 (6 bases). V shed 3 bases and J shed 3 bases, with 17 bases lying between them. Germline CDR1 and CDR2: DFQATT and SNEGSKA (reference sequence). This CDR3 comprises 15 residues. The CDR3 loop reads CSARDSQNRHYGYTF. CDR3 nucleotide sequence: TGCAGTGCTAGGGACAGCCAAAACCGCCACTATGGCTACACCTTC.

The CDR3 protein is CASSPAGSSRIGQYV. CDR3 bases: TGTGCCAGCAGCCCGGCGGGGTCTTCCCGTATCGGGCAGTACGTC. This chain uses TRBV5-6 with TRBJ2-7; D may be TRBD2 (6 bases). Per the germline V gene, CDR1 is SGHDT and CDR2 is YYEEEE. Deletions cut 4 bases from V and 9 bases from J, with 23 bases between. The CDR3 runs 15 residues.

This sequence joins TRBV7-3 and TRBJ2-2; weak D call: TRBD1 (6 bases). This CDR3 comprises 15 residues. V was trimmed by 1 base and J by 5 bases, leaving 11 bases between them. In germline, CDR1 is SGHTA, CDR2 FQGTGA. For the CDR3, the DNA is TGTGCCAGCAGCTTAAAAGTCAGGGGTACCGGGGAGCTGTTTTTT. As protein: CASSLKVRGTGELFF. Combining the CDR3 with reference TRBV7-3 and TRBJ2-2 gives the whole variable domain GAGVSQTPSNKVTEKGKYVELRCDPISGHTALYWYRQSLGQGPEFLIYFQGTGAADDSGLPNDRFFAVRPEGSVSTLKIQRTERGDSAVYLCASSLKVRGTGELFFGEGSRLTVL.

A few counts support this clonotype. CDR3 in DNA: TGTGCCAGCGGACTAGCCTCCTTTACGGAGCAGTACTTC. Its protein is CASGLASFTEQYF. V gene TRBV6-2 or TRBV6-3 combines with J gene TRBJ2-7, with 8 bases lining up with TRBD2. The germline CDR1 and CDR2 sequences are MNHEY and SVGEGT. Trimming at V came to 8 bases and at J to 7 bases, leaving 10 bases not matched to a gene. The CDR3 runs to 13 residues.

This clonotype was seen just once. The rearrangement joins TRBV6-8 to TRBJ2-1, with D perhaps matching TRBD1 or TRBD2 (5 bases each). Germline assignment: CDR1 MNHGY and CDR2 SAAAGT. With 4 bases removed from V and 1 base from J, the gap between germline ends came to 11 bases. CDR3 length: 15 amino acids. The CDR3 nucleotides read TGTGCCAGCAGTTGGGACCCAAAATCCTACAATGAGCAGTTCTTC. Amino acids: CASSWDPKSYNEQFF.

The rearrangement uses TRBV19 and TRBJ1-1; D ambiguous. The germline gives CDR1 LNHDA, CDR2 SQIVND (reference sequence). The CDR3 has 17 residues. Trimming removed 1 base from V and 1 base from J, with 16 bases in between. The CDR3, as DNA: TGTGCCAGTAGTATAGTCGGTGTTGTTGATTGGAACACTGAAGCTTTCTTT. It encodes CASSIVGVVDWNTEAFF.

Concerning this clonotype itself: A much bigger clone sits one base away, suggesting this may be a read error. The V and J genes are TRBV7-2 and TRBJ2-7; D is perhaps TRBD1 (5 bases). CDR3 length: 15 residues. The V gene's germline CDR1 is SGHTA and CDR2 FQGNSA. With 3 bases removed from V and 2 bases from J, the gap between germline ends came to 14 bases. DNA for the CDR3: TGTGCCAGCAGCTTGACACAGGATCTACCCTACGAGCAGTACGTC. It translates to CASSLTQDLPYEQYV.

This clonotype appeared a few times. This may be a read error: a much more frequent sequence differs by one nucleotide. The chain recombines TRBV2 with TRBJ2-7; D remains unclear. Trimming removed 5 bases from V and 3 bases from J, with 5 bases in between. This CDR3 has 11 residues. Looked up from germline, CDR1 is SNHLY and CDR2 is FYNNEI. CDR3 sequence (DNA): TGTGCCAGCAGTTACATCTACGAGCAGTACTTC. Residues: CASSYIYEQYF.

This chain connects TRBV10-2 to TRBJ2-3; 11 nucleotides agree with TRBD2. V lost 8 bases and J lost 3; bases outside the gene matches: 10. The germline V gene encodes CDR1 WSHSY and CDR2 SAAADI. This CDR3 comprises 16 residues. The CDR3 protein is CASPPGTSGWTDTQYF. For the CDR3, the DNA is TGCGCCAGCCCGCCCGGGACTAGCGGCTGGACAGATACGCAGTATTTT.

This clonotype was observed many times. The rearrangement uses TRBV2 and TRBJ1-2; the D gene is possibly TRBD1 (6 bases). Germline CDR1 is SNHLY and CDR2 is FYNNEI. V lost 2 bases and J lost 4, with 11 bases in between. The length of the CDR3 is 14 residues. The CDR3 sequence is CASSERWGPYGYTF. The CDR3 nucleotides are TGTGCCAGCAGTGAACGTTGGGGGCCCTATGGCTACACCTTC.

This clonotype was counted between two and nine times. The V call is TRBV9, the J call TRBJ1-1; no clear D gene. V lost 3 bases, J lost 4 bases, and 13 bases lay in between. In germline, CDR1 is SGDLS, CDR2 YYNGEE. CDR3 length equals 14 residues. The chain's CDR3 is CASSEDQEGTEAFF. The CDR3 nucleotides read TGTGCCAGCAGCGAGGACCAAGAAGGCACTGAAGCTTTCTTT.

This clonotype was detected only a few times. The gene calls are TRBV5-4 and TRBJ1-1; no clear D. This CDR3 comprises 15 residues. Germline V lookup: CDR1 SGHNT, CDR2 YYREEE (reference sequence). V lost 4 bases and J 0 bases, leaving 13 bases between the germline ends. CDR3 in DNA: TGTGCCAGCAGCAGCGATCCCCCTATGAACACTGAAGCTTTCTTT. Protein sequence: CASSSDPPMNTEAFF.